This T cell receptor beta chain is from a study of OX40 agonist ivuxolimab in advanced cancers. Overall study findings and caveats: In CD8+ T cells, expanded clones were on average more numerous than in CD4+. Low normalized T-cell clonal expansion also characterized some of the nonresponders.

Sequenced by immunoSEQ multiplex PCR; TCRdb stores in-frame clones only, minus some. The profile shows 74,000 or so clones, 85% to 95% of them singletons. Comments on this clone: The antigen remains undetermined.

CDR3 length: 17 amino acids. V lost 0 bases to trimming and J lost 1 base, with 14 bases between them. CDR1 and CDR2 (germline): SGDLS, YYNGEE. The chain carries TRBV9 and TRBJ2-1; no definite D call. Specimen: CD4+ or CD8+ T cells sorted from blood, collected in a trial of the OX40 agonist ivuxolimab. The clonotype was recovered from an adult with an advanced solid tumor such as melanoma, head and neck, liver or kidney cancer. Written as DNA, the CDR3 is TGTGCCAGCAGCGTAGACCCGGACGTGGTGTCCTACAATGAGCAGTTCTTC. This sequence encodes CASSVDPDVVSYNEQFF.